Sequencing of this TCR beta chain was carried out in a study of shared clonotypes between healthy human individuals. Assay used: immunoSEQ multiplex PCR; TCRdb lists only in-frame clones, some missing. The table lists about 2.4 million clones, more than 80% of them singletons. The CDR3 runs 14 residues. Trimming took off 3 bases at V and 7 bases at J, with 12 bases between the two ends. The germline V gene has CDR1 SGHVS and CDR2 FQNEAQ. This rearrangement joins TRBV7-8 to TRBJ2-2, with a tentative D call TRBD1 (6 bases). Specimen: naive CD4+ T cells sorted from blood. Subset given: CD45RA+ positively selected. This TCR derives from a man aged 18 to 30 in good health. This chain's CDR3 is CASSFNRAVGELFF. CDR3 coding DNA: TGTGCCAGCAGCTTTAACAGGGCGGTCGGGGAGCTGTTTTTT.